This T cell receptor beta chain appears in the sequencing data of a study of blood T cell repertoires in COVID-19. Here immunoSEQ multiplex PCR was the method, and the copy in TCRdb shows in-frame clones only, minus some. This sample has around 140,000 clones; over 70% occur once, and the top ten carry 2% to 3%. Germline CDR1 LGHNA, CDR2 YSLEER. The V and J ends lost 0 bases and 8 bases respectively, with 11 bases between them. The CDR3 runs to 14 residues. Sequencing was performed on peripheral blood. The chain recombines TRBV4-3 with TRBJ2-1; D may be TRBD2 (7 bases). This clonotype was obtained from a man in his fifties or sixties with active COVID-19. Written as DNA, the CDR3 is TGCGCCAGCAGCCAAGAGCGCGGGGGCGATGAGCAGTTCTTC. It specifies CASSQERGGDEQFF.